Shown below are 28 T cell receptor beta chains from a single sample sequenced in a study of T cell changes during pregnancy in multiple sclerosis. Data came from immunoSEQ multiplex PCR; TCRdb stores just in-frame clones and leaves some out. The sample lists fewer than 140,000 clones, roughly nine tenths seen once, with less than 2% in the top ten. This material consisted of peripheral blood, taken before pregnancy. The receptors shown here come from a female donor with multiple sclerosis, enrolled in a pregnancy study.

The V gene is TRBV27, the J gene TRBJ2-7; 9 bases match TRBD2. V was clipped by 7 bases and J by 6 bases; unmatched bases: 13. Germline V CDR1 and CDR2: MNHEY, SMNVEV (reference sequence). The CDR3 consists of 15 residues. The CDR3 sequence is CASTESSGRMGEQYF. The CDR3 nucleotides read TGTGCCAGCACGGAGAGTAGCGGGAGAATGGGCGAGCAGTACTTC.

The chain has TRBV7-9 and TRBJ2-4; perhaps TRBD2 as D (6 bases). V was clipped by 5 bases and J by 2 bases, with 13 bases between them. The CDR3 contains 15 residues. CDR1 and CDR2 (germline): SEHNR, FQNEAQ (reference sequence). CDR3 in amino acids: CASSRAGTPKNIQYF. CDR3 in DNA: TGTGCCAGCAGCCGCGCCGGGACTCCCAAAAACATTCAGTACTTC.

J is TRBJ2-7 and V is TRBV30; 7 positions agree with TRBD1. The CDR3 spans 13 residues. Trimming cost V 5 bases and J 6 bases; bases outside gene matches: 10. CDR1 is GTSNPN and CDR2 is SVGIG in the germline V gene (reference sequence). The CDR3 sequence: CAWAARQGGEQYF. Here the CDR3 DNA reads TGTGCCTGGGCCGCTCGACAGGGCGGCGAGCAGTACTTC.

The V and J genes are TRBV2 and TRBJ2-4; weak D call: TRBD1 (6 bases). V shed 4 bases and J shed 5 bases, with 15 bases lying between them. Germline CDR1 and CDR2: SNHLY and FYNNEI. The CDR3 length is 15 residues. In nucleotides, the CDR3 is TGTGCCAGCAGTGGGGCTAGGGGGTTCCAAAACATTCAGTACTTC. Translating it yields CASSGARGFQNIQYF.

The chain recombines TRBV27 with TRBJ1-4; TRBD1 aligns across 8 bases. Per germline, CDR1 MNHEY and CDR2 SMNVEV (reference sequence). CDR3 size: 15 residues. Losses at the gene ends were 5 bases for V and 3 bases for J; bases not matched to a gene: 5. The CDR3 DNA reads TGTGCCAGCAGTGCTCCGGGACAGGCTAATGAAAAACTGTTTTTT. Its translation: CASSAPGQANEKLFF.

This chain uses TRBV7-8 with TRBJ2-5; weak D call: TRBD1 (5 bases). Germline V gene lookup returns CDR1 SGHVS and CDR2 FQNEAQ. The CDR3 is made up of 14 amino acids. V gave up 1 base and J gave up 1 base, with 7 bases separating them. This CDR3 reads CASSLGQLQETQYF. CDR3 DNA: TGTGCCAGCAGCTTAGGACAGCTCCAAGAGACCCAGTACTTC.

The count of this clone is one. The rearrangement joins TRBV6-1 to TRBJ2-3, with no clear D. V was shortened by 3 bases and J by 1 base, with 20 bases between the two germline ends. Germline CDR1 and CDR2: MNHNS and SASEGT. CDR3 length: 18 residues. The CDR3 nucleotides read TGTGCCAGCAGTGAGGGCCGGCTGGCAGGCGTTCGCACAGATACGCAGTATTTT. Translated: CASSEGRLAGVRTDTQYF.

The chain couples TRBV6-1 to TRBJ2-1; the match to TRBD2 covers 9 bases. This CDR3 region has 17 residues. The germline V gene encodes CDR1 MNHNS and CDR2 SASEGT. V lost 2 bases and J lost 4; bases outside the gene matches: 9. The CDR3 region has the DNA TGTGCCAGCAGTGAAATCCCCGGCGGGAGGGGGTACAATGAGCAGTTCTTC. It specifies CASSEIPGGRGYNEQFF.

The rearrangement joins TRBV9 to TRBJ2-1; perhaps TRBD1 as D (6 bases). The V and J ends lost 1 base and 5 bases respectively, with 22 bases between them. The CDR3 extends over 18 amino acids. Germline V gene sequence: CDR1 SGDLS, CDR2 YYNGEE. In DNA form, the CDR3 reads TGTGCCAGCAGCGTATCAGCAGGGGCCACCCTGAACGACAATGAGCAGTTCTTC. This gives the protein CASSVSAGATLNDNEQFF.

This sequence joins TRBV6-4 and TRBJ2-3; possibly TRBD1 for D (6 bases). This CDR3 comprises 14 residues. Trimming took off 6 bases at V and 1 base at J, with 11 bases between the two ends. The germline V gene encodes CDR1 MRHNA and CDR2 SNTAGT. The CDR3 DNA is TGTGCCAGCAGAAAGGACAGCGGCACAGATACGCAGTATTTT. Translated, it gives CASRKDSGTDTQYF.

This chain joins TRBV7-2 and TRBJ2-5, with D hard to call. Germline V lookup: CDR1 SGHTA, CDR2 FQGNSA. This CDR3 is built from 12 residues. Trimming left V 4 bases short and J 0 bases short, with 3 bases between. For the CDR3, the DNA is TGTGCCAGCAGCTCCTACCAAGAGACCCAGTACTTC. Protein: CASSSYQETQYF.

In DNA, the CDR3 is TGTGCCAGCAGTTTACCCGGGAGGGTAGATGAGCAGTTCTTC. Its protein is CASSLPGRVDEQFF. V and J are TRBV28 and TRBJ2-1, with TRBD2 matching 8 bases. J was trimmed by 8 bases and V by 2 bases; bases with no gene match: 5. The CDR3 spans 14 residues. Germline CDR1 reads MDHEN; CDR2 reads SYDVKM.

The chain employs TRBV7-3 and TRBJ2-7; tentative D call: TRBD1 (5 bases). The CDR3 sequence is 14 residues long. V lost 0 bases to trimming and J lost 1 base, with 7 bases between them. CDR1 is SGHTA, CDR2 FQGTGA, per germline. The CDR3, as DNA: TGTGCCAGCAGCTTAACCAGGGATTCCTACGAGCAGTACTTC. Residues: CASSLTRDSYEQYF.

V usage is TRBV13 and J usage is TRBJ2-7, with 10 positions matching TRBD1. The V gene's germline CDR1 is PRHDT and CDR2 FYEKMQ (reference sequence). The length of the CDR3 is 15 residues. V trimming: 4 bases; J trimming: 5 bases; junction bases outside the gene matches: 8. CDR3 protein: CASSSDRGRSNEQYF. As DNA, the CDR3 is TGTGCCAGCAGCTCCGACAGGGGGCGTAGCAACGAGCAGTACTTC. Complete variable domain (other parts from reference TRBV13 and TRBJ2-7): AAGVIQSPRHLIKEKRETATLKCYPIPRHDTVYWYQQGPGQDPQFLISFYEKMQSDKGSIPDRFSAQQFSDYHSELNMSSLELGDSALYFCASSSDRGRSNEQYFGPGTRLTVT.

The V and J genes are TRBV7-9 and TRBJ1-2; 7 bases fit TRBD1. Germline loops: CDR1 SEHNR, CDR2 FQNEAQ (reference sequence). CDR3 size: 13 residues. The J segment lost 3 bases and the V segment lost 5 bases, leaving 3 bases of the junction unmatched. The CDR3: CASSRGGDYGYTF. The CDR3 nucleotides are TGTGCCAGCAGCCGAGGGGGCGACTATGGCTACACCTTC.

The chain combines TRBV5-1 with TRBJ1-6, with 8 bases fitting TRBD1. Germline V gene lookup returns CDR1 SGHRS and CDR2 YFSETQ. Trimming cost V 4 bases and J 5 bases; bases outside gene matches: 5. This CDR3 spans 15 amino acids. CDR3 amino acids: CASSPRGQDNSPLHF. In DNA, the CDR3 is TGCGCCAGCAGCCCTCGGGGACAGGATAATTCACCCCTCCACTTT.

The V call is TRBV9, the J call TRBJ2-2; 12 nucleotides align to TRBD1. Germline assignment: CDR1 SGDLS and CDR2 YYNGEE. V lost 3 bases and J lost 4; bases outside the gene matches: 7. The CDR3 has 17 amino acids. CDR3 loop: CASSAPGTGGSTGELFF. In nucleotides, the CDR3 is TGTGCCAGCAGCGCCCCGGGGACAGGGGGCTCCACCGGGGAGCTGTTTTTT.

The CDR3 protein is CASSLSASSYEQYF. In DNA, the CDR3 is TGTGCCAGCAGCTTAAGCGCGAGCTCCTACGAGCAGTACTTC. The chain uses TRBV7-3 and TRBJ2-7; D gene uncertain. The CDR3 totals 14 residues. Germline assignment: CDR1 SGHTA and CDR2 FQGTGA. The V end was cut by 1 base, the J end by 0 bases, with 7 bases between.

The chain combines TRBV11-2 with TRBJ2-7, with 7 bases that match TRBD1. CDR1 and CDR2 from the germline V gene are SGHAT and FQNNGV. The CDR3 contains 15 residues. The trim removed 2 bases at V and 1 base at J, leaving 5 bases unmatched. Here the CDR3 reads CASSLNRDSSYEQYF. DNA of the CDR3: TGTGCCAGCAGCTTAAATAGGGACAGTTCCTACGAGCAGTACTTC. The full variable domain, rest sourced from reference TRBV11-2 and TRBJ2-7, is EAGVAQSPRYKIIEKRQSVAFWCNPISGHATLYWYQQILGQGPKLLIQFQNNGVVDDSQLPKDRFSAERLKGVDSTLKIQPAKLEDSAVYLCASSLNRDSSYEQYFGPGTRLTVT.

A few counts support this clone. V usage is TRBV5-1 and J usage is TRBJ1-6, with 8 bases fitting TRBD1. V lost 4 bases to trimming and J lost 8 bases; unmatched junction nucleotides: 11. The CDR3 runs 16 residues. Germline CDR1 reads SGHRS; CDR2 reads YFSETQ. CDR3 nucleotide sequence: TGCGCCAGCAGCCCCTACCCAGGGGGCAAGGATTCACCCCTCCACTTT. It is translated as CASSPYPGGKDSPLHF.

The chain recombines TRBV19 with TRBJ1-5; D not certain. Germline-derived CDR1 and CDR2 are LNHDA and SQIVND (reference sequence). CDR3 length: 13 amino acids. The ends were cut back, 5 bases at V and 5 bases at J, with 10 bases in the middle. In nucleotides, the CDR3 is TGTGCCAGTAGTCCAAGCCCGTATCAGCCCCAGCATTTT. This sequence encodes CASSPSPYQPQHF.

The V and J genes are TRBV7-8 and TRBJ1-1; perhaps TRBD1 as D (5 bases). V was trimmed by 3 bases and J by 5 bases, leaving 19 bases between them. This CDR3 has 16 amino acids. Germline V lookup: CDR1 SGHVS, CDR2 FQNEAQ. CDR3 region: CASSFRDVLSKTEAFF. The CDR3 nucleotides read TGTGCCAGCAGCTTCAGGGATGTTCTTTCCAAAACTGAAGCTTTCTTT.

V gene TRBV4-1 combines with J gene TRBJ2-1; TRBD2 aligns across 8 bases. Germline V gene lookup returns CDR1 MGHRA and CDR2 YSYEKL. The CDR3 sequence is 17 residues long. V dropped 0 bases and J dropped 3; count of bases not matched to a gene: 7. The CDR3 sequence is CASSQEFSGGFYNEQFF. The CDR3 nucleotides read TGCGCCAGCAGCCAAGAATTCAGCGGGGGATTCTACAATGAGCAGTTCTTC.

The rearrangement links TRBV11-3 to TRBJ1-2; 8 nucleotides agree with TRBD1. There are 15 residues in the CDR3. The germline V gene encodes CDR1 SGHNT and CDR2 YENEEA. The J segment lost 6 bases and the V segment lost 1 base, leaving 7 bases of the junction unmatched. The CDR3: CASSLARTGSDGYTF. CDR3 coding DNA: TGTGCCAGCAGCTTAGCAAGGACAGGGTCAGATGGCTACACCTTC. Complete variable domain (other parts from reference TRBV11-3 and TRBJ1-2): EAGVVQSPRYKIIEKKQPVAFWCNPISGHNTLYWYLQNLGQGPELLIRYENEEAVDDSQLPKDRFSAERLKGVDSTLKIQPAELGDSAVYLCASSLARTGSDGYTFGSGTRLTVV.

This clone has only a few counts. The V gene is TRBV7-2, the J gene TRBJ2-7; 12 bases line up with TRBD1. V lost 1 base to trimming and J lost 8 bases; unmatched junction nucleotides: 12. CDR3 size: 17 residues. Germline loops: CDR1 SGHTA, CDR2 FQGNSA. CDR3 nucleotide sequence: TGTGCCAGCAGCTTAGGGGGGTGGGGACAGGGGGCTTCTCAGCAGTACTTC. Residues: CASSLGGWGQGASQQYF.

This chain joins TRBV25-1 and TRBJ2-1, with D perhaps TRBD2 (6 bases). Trimming took off 6 bases at V and 3 bases at J, with 18 bases between the two ends. The CDR3 extends over 16 amino acids. The germline CDR1 and CDR2 sequences are MGHDK and SYGVNS. DNA of the CDR3: TGTGCCAGCAGCCGTAGCGGAGGACTCGGCTACAATGAGCAGTTCTTC. Amino acids: CASSRSGGLGYNEQFF. Supplemented by reference TRBV25-1 and TRBJ2-1, the full variable domain reads EADIYQTPRYLVIGTGKKITLECSQTMGHDKMYWYQQDPGMELHLIHYSYGVNSTEKGDLSSESTVSRIRTEHFPLTLESARPSHTSQYLCASSRSGGLGYNEQFFGPGTRLTVL.

This clone was counted between two and nine times. The V gene is TRBV18, the J gene TRBJ2-1; 8 nucleotides line up with TRBD2. This CDR3 comprises 15 residues. V gave up 6 bases and J gave up 3 bases; unmatched junction bases: 7. The germline gives CDR1 KGHSH, CDR2 LQKENI. The CDR3 DNA reads as TGTGCCAGCTCCGGGGGGGCCGTCTTCTACAATGAGCAGTTCTTC. It codes for CASSGGAVFYNEQFF.

The rearrangement links TRBV14 to TRBJ2-6, with D perhaps matching TRBD1 (6 bases). CDR1 is SGHDN, CDR2 FVKESK, per germline. V lost 0 bases and J lost 2, with 14 bases in between. The CDR3 consists of 18 residues. Written as DNA, the CDR3 is TGTGCCAGCAGCCAAGATAGTTGGAAGGGGGCTGGGGCCAACGTCCTGACTTTC. Its protein product is CASSQDSWKGAGANVLTF. The whole variable domain, filled in from reference TRBV14 and TRBJ2-6, reads EAGVTQFPSHSVIEKGQTVTLRCDPISGHDNLYWYRRVMGKEIKFLLHFVKESKQDESGMPNNRFLAERTGGTYSTLKVQPAELEDSGVYFCASSQDSWKGAGANVLTFGAGSRLTVL.